Shown below are 13 T cell receptor beta chains from a single sample sequenced in a study of T cells in narcolepsy. Produced via immunoSEQ multiplex PCR; TCRdb's table is partial and in-frame only. The data contain some 24,000 clones, 75% to 90% of them singletons. Sequenced sample: CD45RA- memory CD4+ T cells from PBMCs. These receptors came from a human donor with narcolepsy.

This sequence joins TRBV7-6 and TRBJ1-5, with 8 bases lining up with TRBD1. The CDR3 runs to 14 residues. In germline, CDR1 is SGHVS, CDR2 FNYEAQ. J gave up 7 bases and V 5 bases, and 7 bases lay outside the gene matches. Here the CDR3 reads CASSGQGANQPQHF. The CDR3 bases are TGTGCCAGCAGCGGGCAGGGGGCGAACCAGCCCCAGCATTTT. Combining the CDR3 with reference TRBV7-6 and TRBJ1-5 gives the whole variable domain GAGVSQSPRYKVTKRGQDVALRCDPISGHVSLYWYRQALGQGPEFLTYFNYEAQQDKSGLPNDRFSAERPEGSISTLTIQRTEQRDSAMYRCASSGQGANQPQHFGDGTRLSIL.

This clone was seen a few times. The V and J genes are TRBV7-8 and TRBJ1-4, with TRBD1 as a possible D gene (6 bases). The length of the CDR3 is 15 residues. V lost 5 bases to trimming and J lost 5 bases, with 15 bases between them. Looked up from germline, CDR1 is SGHVS and CDR2 is FQNEAQ. The CDR3 coding sequence is TGTGCCAGCAGCGAACGAGCAGGGGCGAATGAAAAACTGTTTTTT. Translated, it gives CASSERAGANEKLFF. Complete variable domain (other parts from reference TRBV7-8 and TRBJ1-4): GAGVSQSPRYKVAKRGQDVALRCDPISGHVSLFWYQQALGQGPEFLTYFQNEAQLDKSGLPSDRFFAERPEGSVSTLKIQRTQQEDSAVYLCASSERAGANEKLFFGSGTQLSVL.

This sequence joins TRBV15 and TRBJ2-2, with TRBD2 identical over 16 bases. The CDR3 contains 16 residues. Looked up from germline, CDR1 is LNHNV and CDR2 is YYDKDF (reference sequence). The junction had 2 bases not matched to a gene; V was cut back by 3 bases and J by 7 bases. Here the CDR3 reads CATSRGTSGGGGELFF. For the CDR3, the DNA is TGTGCCACCAGCAGGGGGACTAGCGGGGGGGGCGGGGAGCTGTTTTTT.

The rearrangement uses TRBV7-9 and TRBJ2-1; 7 bases are a match to TRBD1. CDR1 SEHNR and CDR2 FQNEAQ come from the germline V gene (reference sequence). The ends lost 1 base at V and 5 bases at J; junction bases unmatched: 11. The CDR3 is 17 residues long. The CDR3 is CASSLVGLRGLNNEQFF. The CDR3 DNA reads TGTGCCAGCAGCTTAGTCGGGCTGAGGGGGCTCAACAATGAGCAGTTCTTC.

The V and J genes are TRBV10-3 and TRBJ1-2; D is ambiguous. In germline, CDR1 is ENHRY, CDR2 SYGVKD. The germline V and J ends were trimmed by 6 bases and 2 bases, with 10 bases remaining between them. The CDR3 totals 13 residues. CDR3 DNA: TGTGCCATCAGAGAGAACTTAAACTATGGCTACACCTTC. Its protein product is CAIRENLNYGYTF.

The V call is TRBV19, the J call TRBJ1-1; 9 bases line up with TRBD1. CDR1 is LNHDA, CDR2 SQIVND, per germline (reference sequence). J gave up 5 bases and V 10 bases, and 17 bases lay outside the gene matches. The CDR3 extends over 16 amino acids. The CDR3 region has the DNA TGTGCCACTCGAACAGGGGGCGGTGTTGGGGGAACTGAAGCTTTCTTT. It is translated as CATRTGGGVGGTEAFF.

The gene calls are TRBV5-4 and TRBJ1-4; 8 bases agree with TRBD1. Germline CDR1 reads SGHNT; CDR2 reads YYREEE (reference sequence). The CDR3 totals 15 residues. The junction had 5 bases not matched to a gene; V was cut back by 1 base and J by 6 bases. The CDR3 is CASSLKGQDYEKLFF. CDR3 DNA sequence: TGTGCCAGCAGCTTGAAGGGACAGGATTATGAAAAACTGTTTTTT. The full variable domain, completed using reference TRBV5-4 and TRBJ1-4, is ETGVTQSPTHLIKTRGQQVTLRCSSQSGHNTVSWYQQALGQGPQFIFQYYREEENGRGNFPPRFSGLQFPNYSSELNVNALELDDSALYLCASSLKGQDYEKLFFGSGTQLSVL.

The chain joins TRBV7-2 to TRBJ2-3; 8 bases match TRBD1. The V and J ends lost 5 bases and 4 bases, in that order; junction bases with no gene match: 8. The CDR3 is 15 residues long. Per the germline V gene, CDR1 is SGHTA and CDR2 is FQGNSA. The DNA of the CDR3 is TGTGCCAGCAGCCCCCGGACAGGGATAGCAGATACGCAGTATTTT. This translates into CASSPRTGIADTQYF.

V is TRBV30 and J is TRBJ1-1; D is unclear. The CDR3 has 11 amino acids. Trimming shortened V by 3 bases and J by 8 bases, and 10 bases separated the two germline ends. Germline loops: CDR1 GTSNPN, CDR2 SVGIG (reference sequence). CDR3: CAWRRVGEAFF. The CDR3 DNA reads as TGTGCCTGGAGGAGGGTAGGGGAAGCTTTCTTT.

This sequence joins TRBV5-1 and TRBJ2-5, with D possibly TRBD2 on 8 matching bases. Germline V lookup: CDR1 SGHRS, CDR2 YFSETQ. The CDR3 length is 14 residues. V was shortened by 1 base and J by 5 bases, with 12 bases between the two germline ends. CDR3 in amino acids: CASSLPGGGETQYF. The CDR3 DNA sequence: TGCGCCAGCAGCTTGCCGGGAGGGGGCGAGACCCAGTACTTC.

The chain employs TRBV11-2 and TRBJ2-1; 10 bases align to TRBD2. V shed 3 bases and J 9 bases; nucleotides not matched to a gene: 8. CDR3 size: 15 residues. CDR1 and CDR2 from the germline V gene are SGHAT and FQNNGV. CDR3 residues: CASSFLASGSREQFF. In DNA, the CDR3 is TGTGCCAGCAGCTTTCTTGCTAGCGGGAGTCGTGAGCAGTTCTTC.

V is TRBV7-3 and J is TRBJ2-3; 11 nucleotides line up with TRBD2. J was trimmed by 5 bases and V by 3 bases; bases with no gene match: 13. Germline assignment: CDR1 SGHTA and CDR2 FQGTGA. The CDR3 totals 18 residues. The DNA of the CDR3 is TGTGCCAGCAGCTTCCCGAATTTAGCGGGAGGGCCGAGAGATACGCAGTATTTT. It codes for CASSFPNLAGGPRDTQYF.

This chain connects TRBV19 to TRBJ2-7, with TRBD1 matching 9 bases. Germline V gene lookup returns CDR1 LNHDA and CDR2 SQIVND (reference sequence). The CDR3 sequence is 15 residues long. Losses at the gene ends were 4 bases for V and 3 bases for J; bases not matched to a gene: 7. The CDR3 nucleotides read TGTGCCAGTAGTAGGACAGGGGAAAACTACTACGAGCAGTACTTC. This translates into CASSRTGENYYEQYF.